This TCR beta chain was identified in a study of blood T cell repertoires in COVID-19. At the level of the study: Acute and convalescent COVID-19 samples came from the United States, Italy and Spain. From T cells, B-cell-depleted T cells, or PBMCs came the material, which was cDNA or gDNA.

This clone came up a few times. Per the study methods: Estimates of nucleated cell counts were drawn from the amplification of reference gene primers. TCRdb keeps only in-frame clones here, not all; method: immunoSEQ multiplex PCR. For V, J and clone size, that table is used; D and trimming come from the DNA. Of some 160,000 clones listed, around 82% are singletons. Deletions cut 0 bases from V and 1 base from J, with 9 bases between. Germline V gives CDR1 SGDLS, CDR2 YYNGEE. This CDR3 is 15 amino acids long. Sample: peripheral blood. The clonotype originates from a man aged 70 or older with active or convalescent COVID-19. The chain carries TRBV9 and TRBJ2-3, with a possible D match to TRBD2 (5 bases). The CDR3 bases are TGTGCCAGCAGCGTAGTCGGCGGGCGCACAGATACGCAGTATTTT. Translation: CASSVVGGRTDTQYF.